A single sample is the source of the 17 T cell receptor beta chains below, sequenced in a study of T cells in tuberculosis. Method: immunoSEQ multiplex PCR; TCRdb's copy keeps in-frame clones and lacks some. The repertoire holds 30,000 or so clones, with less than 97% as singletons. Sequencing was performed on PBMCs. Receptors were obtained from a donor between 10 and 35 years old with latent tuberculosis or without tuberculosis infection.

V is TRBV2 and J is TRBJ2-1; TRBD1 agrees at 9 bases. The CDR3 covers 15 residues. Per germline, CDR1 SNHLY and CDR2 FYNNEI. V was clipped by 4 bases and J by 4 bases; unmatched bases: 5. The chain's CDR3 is CASSAGTGFYNEQFF. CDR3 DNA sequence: TGTGCCAGCAGTGCCGGGACAGGGTTTTACAATGAGCAGTTCTTC.

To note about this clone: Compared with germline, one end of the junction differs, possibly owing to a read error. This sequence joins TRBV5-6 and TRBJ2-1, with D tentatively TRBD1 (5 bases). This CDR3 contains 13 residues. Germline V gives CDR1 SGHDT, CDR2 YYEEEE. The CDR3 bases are TGTGCCAGCAGCTCCCTTTCTAGAGAACCAGGGATCTTC. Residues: CASSSLSREPGIF.

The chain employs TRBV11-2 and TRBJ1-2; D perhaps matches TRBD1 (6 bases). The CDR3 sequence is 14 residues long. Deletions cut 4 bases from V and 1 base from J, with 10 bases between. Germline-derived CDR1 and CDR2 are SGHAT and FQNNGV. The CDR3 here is CASSSYRDNYGYTF. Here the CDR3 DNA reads TGTGCCAGCAGCTCCTACAGGGATAACTATGGCTACACCTTC.

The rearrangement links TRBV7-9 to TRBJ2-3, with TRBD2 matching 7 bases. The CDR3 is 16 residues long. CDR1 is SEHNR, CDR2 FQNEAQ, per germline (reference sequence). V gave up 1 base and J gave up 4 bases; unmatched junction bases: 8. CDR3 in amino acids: CASSLVPGGEADTQYF. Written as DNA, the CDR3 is TGTGCCAGCAGCTTAGTGCCGGGAGGAGAGGCAGATACGCAGTATTTT.

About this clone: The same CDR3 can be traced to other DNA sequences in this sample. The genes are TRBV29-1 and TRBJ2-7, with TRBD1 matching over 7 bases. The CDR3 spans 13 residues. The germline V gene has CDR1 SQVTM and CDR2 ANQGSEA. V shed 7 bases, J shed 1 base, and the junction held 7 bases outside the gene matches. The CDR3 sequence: CSALGGNSYEQYF. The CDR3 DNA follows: TGCAGCGCCTTAGGGGGCAATTCCTACGAGCAGTACTTC.

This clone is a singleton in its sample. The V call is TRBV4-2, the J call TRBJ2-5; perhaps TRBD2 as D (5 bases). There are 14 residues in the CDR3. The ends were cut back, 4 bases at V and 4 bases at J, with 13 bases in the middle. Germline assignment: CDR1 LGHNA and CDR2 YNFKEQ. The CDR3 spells CASSRLGEGETQYF. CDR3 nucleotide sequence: TGTGCCAGCAGCCGTTTGGGAGAGGGAGAGACCCAGTACTTC.

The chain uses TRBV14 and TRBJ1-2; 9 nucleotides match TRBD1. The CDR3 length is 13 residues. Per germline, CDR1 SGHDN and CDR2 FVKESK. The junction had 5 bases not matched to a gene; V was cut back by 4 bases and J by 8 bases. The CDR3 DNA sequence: TGTGCCAGCAGCCCAAGGACAGGGGACGGCTACACCTTC. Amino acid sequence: CASSPRTGDGYTF.

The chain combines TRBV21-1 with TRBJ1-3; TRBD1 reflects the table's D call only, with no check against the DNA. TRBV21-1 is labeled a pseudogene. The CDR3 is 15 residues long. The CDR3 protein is CASDRDTDRNNTIYF. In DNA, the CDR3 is TGTGCCAGCGACCGGGACACCGATAGAAACAACACCATATATTTT.

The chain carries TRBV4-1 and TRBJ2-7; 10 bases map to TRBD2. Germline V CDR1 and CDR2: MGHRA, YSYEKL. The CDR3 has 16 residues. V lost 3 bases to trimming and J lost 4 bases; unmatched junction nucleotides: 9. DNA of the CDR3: TGCGCCAGCAGCCAGATCTTAGCGGGAGGTGGGTACGAGCAGTACTTC. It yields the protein CASSQILAGGGYEQYF.

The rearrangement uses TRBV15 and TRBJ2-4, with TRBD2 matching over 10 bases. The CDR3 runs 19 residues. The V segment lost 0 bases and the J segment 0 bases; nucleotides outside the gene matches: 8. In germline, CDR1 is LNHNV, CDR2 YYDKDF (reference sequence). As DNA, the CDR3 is TGTGCCACCAGCAGAGAAGCGGGAGGGTTGCGTTTAGCCAAAAACATTCAGTACTTC. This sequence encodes CATSREAGGLRLAKNIQYF.

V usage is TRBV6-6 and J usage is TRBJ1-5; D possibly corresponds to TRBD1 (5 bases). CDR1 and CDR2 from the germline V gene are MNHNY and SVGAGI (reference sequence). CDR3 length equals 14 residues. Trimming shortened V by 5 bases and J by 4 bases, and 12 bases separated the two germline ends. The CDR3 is CASSQRQLNQPQHF. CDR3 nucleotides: TGTGCCAGCAGTCAAAGACAGCTAAATCAGCCCCAGCATTTT.

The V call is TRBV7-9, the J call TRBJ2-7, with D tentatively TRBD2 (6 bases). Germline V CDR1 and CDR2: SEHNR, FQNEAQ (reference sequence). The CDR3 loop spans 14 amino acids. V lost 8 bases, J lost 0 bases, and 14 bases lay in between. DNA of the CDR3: TGTGCCAGCGAGATGGAGGGCTTCTCCTACGAGCAGTACTTC. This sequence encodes CASEMEGFSYEQYF.

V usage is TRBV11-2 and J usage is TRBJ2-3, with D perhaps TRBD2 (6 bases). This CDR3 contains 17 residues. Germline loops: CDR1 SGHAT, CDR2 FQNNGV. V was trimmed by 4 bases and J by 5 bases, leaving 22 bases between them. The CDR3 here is CASSWGEWPQDLDTQYF. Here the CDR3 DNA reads TGTGCCAGCAGCTGGGGGGAGTGGCCCCAGGATTTAGATACGCAGTATTTT.

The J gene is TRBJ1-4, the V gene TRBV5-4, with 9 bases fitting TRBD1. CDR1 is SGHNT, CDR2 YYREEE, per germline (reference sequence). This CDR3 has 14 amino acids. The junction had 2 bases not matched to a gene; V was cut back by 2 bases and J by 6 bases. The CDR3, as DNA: TGTGCCAGCAGCTTATGGACAGGGGATGAAAAACTGTTTTTT. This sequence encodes CASSLWTGDEKLFF.

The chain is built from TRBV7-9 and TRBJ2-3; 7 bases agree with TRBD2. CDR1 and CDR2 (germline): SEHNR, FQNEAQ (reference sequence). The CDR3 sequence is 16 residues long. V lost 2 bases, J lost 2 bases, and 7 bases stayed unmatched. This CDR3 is CASSLRLAEYTDTQYF. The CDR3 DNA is TGTGCCAGCAGCTTAAGGCTAGCGGAATACACAGATACGCAGTATTTT.

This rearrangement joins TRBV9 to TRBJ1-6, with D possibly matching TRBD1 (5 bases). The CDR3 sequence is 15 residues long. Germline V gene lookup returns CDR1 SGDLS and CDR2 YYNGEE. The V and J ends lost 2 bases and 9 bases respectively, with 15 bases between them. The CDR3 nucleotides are TGTGCCAGCAGCGTGGGAGGGGCCAGGGTTTCACCCCTCCACTTT. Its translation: CASSVGGARVSPLHF.

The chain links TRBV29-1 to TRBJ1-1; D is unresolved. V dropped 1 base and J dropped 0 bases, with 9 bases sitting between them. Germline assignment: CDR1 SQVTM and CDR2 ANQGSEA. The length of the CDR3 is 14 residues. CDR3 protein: CSVEVAELNTEAFF. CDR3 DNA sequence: TGCAGCGTTGAAGTGGCGGAGTTGAACACTGAAGCTTTCTTT.